These T cell receptor beta chains were read from a single sample in a study of T cell responses to AZD1222 COVID-19 vaccine. Only in-frame clones appear in the TCRdb table, and some are missing; sequencing was by immunoSEQ multiplex PCR. The sample has some 150,000 clones, more than 85% seen once. The sample was peripheral blood, taken 28 days after the second AZD1222 dose. The receptors here all came from an adult who received the AZD1222 COVID-19 vaccine. Each CDR3 is given with its conserved first and last residue. D genes are given only for firm matches. Size is omitted from some rows. Given values are once, few, many or a class for expanded clones.

J gene,clone size,V gene,D gene,CDR3 DNA,CDR3 protein
TRBJ2-5,few,TRBV7-9,NA,TGTGCCAGCAGCTCCCAGGGCGGGGGCCTCCAAGAGACCCAGTACTTC,CASSSQGGGLQETQYF
TRBJ1-2,NA,TRBV15,NA,TGTGCCACCAGCAGAGATCTGTCGGGGGATGGCTACACCTTC,CATSRDLSGDGYTF
TRBJ2-7,NA,TRBV2,NA,TGTGCCAGCAGCCCTCGACAGAGCTACTACGAGCAGTACTTC,CASSPRQSYYEQYF
TRBJ2-2,NA,TRBV5-1,NA,TGCGCCAGCAGACTGACAGCGGCCGGGGAGCTGTTTTTT,CASRLTAAGELFF
TRBJ1-5,NA,TRBV30,TRBD1,TGTGCCTGGAGGCCAGGGACAGACAATCAGCCCCAGCATTTT,CAWRPGTDNQPQHF
TRBJ1-2,few,TRBV27,NA,TGTGCCAGCTCCCCCTGGGGGGCTAGGTCGCGATCCATCAACTATGGCTACACCTTC,CASSPWGARSRSINYGYTF
TRBJ1-1,NA,TRBV28,NA,TGTGCCAGCGTTGGGAACACTGAAGCTTTCTTT,CASVGNTEAFF
TRBJ1-4,once,TRBV2,NA,TGTGCCAGCAGTGTCCGGGGGGGTGAAAAACTGTTTTTT,CASSVRGGEKLFF
TRBJ2-7,NA,TRBV4-1,TRBD2,TGCGCCAGCAGGGAGGGACTAGGATTAAGGTACGAGCAGTACTTC,CASREGLGLRYEQYF
TRBJ1-4,NA,TRBV13,TRBD1,TGTGCCAGCAGCGCCCGACAGGGAGATGAAAAACTGTTTTTT,CASSARQGDEKLFF
TRBJ2-1,few,TRBV7-2,TRBD1,TGTGCCAGCAGCTCCTACGGGACAGAGTTCAATGAGCAGTTCTTC,CASSSYGTEFNEQFF
TRBJ1-3,NA,TRBV11-3,NA,TGTGCCAGCAGCAAACAGAGCACTGGAAACACTATATATTTT,CASSKQSTGNTIYF
TRBJ2-7,NA,TRBV7-9,NA,TGTGCCAGCAGCTCCGCCTACGAGCAGTACTTC,CASSSAYEQYF
TRBJ1-2,NA,TRBV5-6,TRBD1,TGTGCCAGCAGCCCTTCGCATCCGACAGGGAAAACGACTCGGTATGGCTACACCTTC,CASSPSHPTGKTTRYGYTF
TRBJ1-1,NA,TRBV19,NA,TGTGCCAGTTGGGTGAACACTGAAGCTTTCTTT,CASWVNTEAFF
TRBJ2-7,NA,TRBV6-5,NA,TGTGCCAGCAGCATCCGACGGAATCGCGACGAGCAGTACTTC,CASSIRRNRDEQYF
TRBJ2-7,NA,TRBV2,TRBD1,TGTGCCAGCTTAATAGGGGGACAGCTTTACGAGCAGTACTTC,CASLIGGQLYEQYF
TRBJ1-6,NA,TRBV19,TRBD1,TGTGCCAGTACGTGGGACAGTCGTTCACCCCTCCACTTT,CASTWDSRSPLHF
TRBJ2-1,NA,TRBV5-1,TRBD1,TGCGCCAGCAGCTCCGGTATGGGGACAGTGTACAATGAGCAGTTCTTC,CASSSGMGTVYNEQFF
TRBJ1-1,NA,TRBV30,NA,TGTGCCTGGAGTCCTTCACGAGCCACTGAAGCTTTCTTT,CAWSPSRATEAFF
TRBJ1-1,once,TRBV5-1,NA,TGCGCCAGCAGCTTACAGCCCACGGATCACCCTAGGTTT,CASSLQPTDHPRF
TRBJ1-1,NA,TRBV5-1,NA,TGCGCCAGCAGCACTAACACTGAAGCTTTCTTT,CASSTNTEAFF
TRBJ1-4,NA,TRBV2,NA,TGTGCCACCAAGAGGACAACTAATGAAAAACTGTTTTTT,CATKRTTNEKLFF
TRBJ1-1,NA,TRBV3-1/TRBV3-2,TRBD1,TGTGCCAGCAGCCAAAAGGACAGGTCTAACACTGAAGCTTTCTTT,CASSQKDRSNTEAFF
TRBJ2-1,NA,TRBV21-1,NA,TGTGCCAGCAGCAAAAGGGACACTTCCTACAATGAGCAGTTCTTC,CASSKRDTSYNEQFF
TRBJ1-2,NA,TRBV14,NA,TGTGCCAGCAGCCAAGTGCTTGGGGGAAACTATGGCTACACCTTC,CASSQVLGGNYGYTF
TRBJ1-1,NA,TRBV5-8,NA,TGTGCCAGCAGGGCTTTCGGTGAAGCTTTCTTT,CASRAFGEAFF
TRBJ1-4,NA,TRBV28,NA,TGTGCCAGCGGGGACCTTGGTGAAAAACTGTTTTTT,CASGDLGEKLFF
TRBJ2-3,NA,TRBV6-6,NA,TGTGCCAGCAGCTACCATCCCAAGAATAGCACAGATACGCAGTATTTT,CASSYHPKNSTDTQYF
TRBJ1-1,NA,TRBV6-5,NA,TGTGCCAGCAGTTACTCGTTCCAAGGGAACACTGAAGCTTTCTTT,CASSYSFQGNTEAFF
TRBJ1-1,NA,TRBV7-6,TRBD1,TGTGCCAGCAGCCCACCAATGAAAATGGGACAGGGAGGGTTGAACACTGAAGCTTTCTTT,CASSPPMKMGQGGLNTEAFF
TRBJ1-1,NA,TRBV30,NA,TGTGCCTGGAGTTTTTCTCTCTTCGTATCCGTGAACACTGAAGCTTTCTTT,CAWSFSLFVSVNTEAFF
TRBJ2-7,once,TRBV7-9,NA,TGTGCCAGCAGCTTAGCGGTAGCTAGCTACGAGCAGTACTTC,CASSLAVASYEQYF
TRBJ1-1,NA,TRBV18,NA,TGTGCCAGCTCACCCCGGACAGAGAACACTGAAGCTTTCTTT,CASSPRTENTEAFF
TRBJ1-2,NA,TRBV7-2,NA,TGTGCCAGCAGCTCCTATGGGGGGTACTACACCTTC,CASSSYGGYYTF
TRBJ2-1,NA,TRBV7-3,TRBD2,TGTGCCAGCAGCTTAAGTAGTAGCGGGTGGGGTGAGCAGTTCTTC,CASSLSSSGWGEQFF
TRBJ2-7,NA,TRBV12-3/TRBV12-4,NA,TGTGCCAGCAGTTCTGATTACCCCTACGAGCAGTACTTC,CASSSDYPYEQYF
TRBJ1-2,NA,TRBV4-2,NA,TGTGCCAGCAGCCAAGCTCGACAGTATGGCTACACCTTC,CASSQARQYGYTF